This entry concerns a single T cell receptor (beta chain). This clonotype was seen a handful of times. No cognate antigen has been identified for it. Base qualities were left out, and no much larger clone turns up one base away. These data come from a study of T-cell reconstitution after alpha-beta-depleted transplantation in children (dated by TCRdb to about 2016). About the full investigation: Using TCR repertoire profiling, the study quantitatively followed how T-cell immune reconstitution unfolded in children after TCRalphabeta/CD19-depleted allogeneic hematopoietic cell transplantation. Broader findings and caveats from the paper: The apparently early alphabetaT-cell count recovery about two months after transplant was reportedly dependent on only several hundred rapidly expanded clones derived from non-depleted graft cells. The high TCRbeta diversity at day 60 in some patients was ascribed to recipient T cells and intrathymic progenitors that had survived conditioning. Over subsequent months, a decline in hyperexpanded clone frequencies was noted, and after one year, T-cell counts and TCRbeta diversity were mostly ascribed to newly produced T cells.

The library was built by means of PCR. The reads were generated on an Illumina HiSeq 2500. TCR library preparation used molecular barcoding, with unique molecular identifiers applied to normalize quantification of the TCRbeta repertoire. The public reads were reprocessed in TCRdb via fastp at Q25 and MiXCR, keeping in-frame beta chains. A single entry per CDR3 protein holds the most common genes and DNA from its merged rows. The sample table contains about 74,000 distinct CDR3 sequences; only one count was recorded for over 12% of them. The ten biggest clones cover 25% to 35% of the sample. CDR1 and CDR2 are read off the germline V gene (reference sequence) as DFQATT and SNEGSKA. Cut back by 2 bases and 4 bases, the V and J ends lie 9 bases apart. Taken from cysteine to phenylalanine, the CDR3 has 13 residues. The only DNA kept is the CDR3, 39 bases in frame from the first base. The label giving this sample's treatment or condition can be read as: allogeneic hematopoietic cell transplantation with graft depleted of TCRalphabeta T cells and CD19 B cells. Transplant recipients were children who received TCRalphabeta/CD19-depleted allogeneic hematopoietic cell grafts.

The chain couples TRBV20-1 to TRBJ1-3, with an unclear D gene assignment. Sequenced material: PBMCs, mostly from graft donor cells, taken 180 days after TCRalphabeta/CD19-depleted stem cell transplant. The clonotype was recovered from a male patient under 10 years old who had a stem cell transplant for acute lymphoblastic leukemia, so the T cells may come from the graft donor. The base sequence is TGCAGTGCTAGATCCGGGATCGGAAACACCATATATTTT. Its coded protein is CSARSGIGNTIYF.